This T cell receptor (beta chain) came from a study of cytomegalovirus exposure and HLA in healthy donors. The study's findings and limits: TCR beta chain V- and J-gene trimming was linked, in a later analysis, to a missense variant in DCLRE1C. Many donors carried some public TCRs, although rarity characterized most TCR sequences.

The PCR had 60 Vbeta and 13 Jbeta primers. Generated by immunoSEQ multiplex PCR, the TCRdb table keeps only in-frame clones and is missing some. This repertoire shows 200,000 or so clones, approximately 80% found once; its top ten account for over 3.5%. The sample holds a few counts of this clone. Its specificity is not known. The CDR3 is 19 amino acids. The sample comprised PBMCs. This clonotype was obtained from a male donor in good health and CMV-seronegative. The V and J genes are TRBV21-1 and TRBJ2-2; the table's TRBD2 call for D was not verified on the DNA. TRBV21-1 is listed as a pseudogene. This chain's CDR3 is CASSKPRLAGGPNTGELFF. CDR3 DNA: TGTGCCAGCAGCAAACCCAGACTAGCGGGAGGGCCGAACACCGGGGAGCTGTTTTTT.